This TCR beta chain was found in a study of early T cells in non-severe SARS-CoV-2 infection. Points from the study as a whole: In VDJdb matching, anti-spike CD8 responses were favored while private and CD4 specificities went missing.

Unique molecular identifiers (one per individual cDNA molecule) were attached. TCRdb passed the 5' RACE reads through MiXCR, listing each CDR3 protein once. The table records around 50,000 distinct CDR3 sequences, around 12% of them present only once. CDR3 length equals 16 residues. Deletions cut 4 bases from V and 2 bases from J, with 18 bases between. CDR1 and CDR2 (germline): SGHTA, FQGNSA. This clonotype ranks as large (0.1 to 1%). The antigen is undetermined. This chain uses TRBV7-2 with TRBJ2-7; D may correspond to TRBD1 or TRBD2 (5 bases each). Sequencing input: whole blood. This receptor was obtained from an adult who was a healthcare worker with PCR-confirmed SARS-CoV-2 infection or an uninfected control (not recorded which). Here the CDR3 DNA reads TGTGCCAGCAGCTCAGACTCCCGGGACGTAGCCTACGAGCAGTACTTC. The encoded protein is CASSSDSRDVAYEQYF.